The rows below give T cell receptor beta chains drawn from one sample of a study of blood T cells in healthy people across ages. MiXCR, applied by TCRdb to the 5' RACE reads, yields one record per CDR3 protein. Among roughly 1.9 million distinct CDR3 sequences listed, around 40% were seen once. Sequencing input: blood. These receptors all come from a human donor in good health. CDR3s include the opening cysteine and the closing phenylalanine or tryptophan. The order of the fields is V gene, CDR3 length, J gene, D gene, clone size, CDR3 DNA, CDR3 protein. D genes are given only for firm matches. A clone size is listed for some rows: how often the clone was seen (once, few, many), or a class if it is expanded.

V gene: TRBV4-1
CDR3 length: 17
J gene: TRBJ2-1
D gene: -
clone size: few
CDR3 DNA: TGCGCCAGCAGCCAAGATCCGGCGGGGGCGCGCCTAGGTGAGCAGTTCTTC
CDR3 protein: CASSQDPAGARLGEQFF

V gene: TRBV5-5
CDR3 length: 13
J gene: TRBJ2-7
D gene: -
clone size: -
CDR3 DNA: TGTGCCGGCAGCTTGTCTTCCTCCTACGAGCAGTACTTC
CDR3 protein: CAGSLSSSYEQYF

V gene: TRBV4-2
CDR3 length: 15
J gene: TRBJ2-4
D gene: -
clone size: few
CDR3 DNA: TGTGCCAGCAGCAAAGGAGCTGATCCGGGAGACATTCAGTACTTC
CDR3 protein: CASSKGADPGDIQYF

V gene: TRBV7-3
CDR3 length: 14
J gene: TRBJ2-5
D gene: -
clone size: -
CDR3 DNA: TGTGCCAGCAGCTTAATGTCCGGAGATAATGAGCAGTACTTC
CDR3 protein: CASSLMSGDNEQYF

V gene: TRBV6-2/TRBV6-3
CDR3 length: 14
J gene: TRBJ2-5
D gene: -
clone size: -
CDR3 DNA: TGTGCCAGCAGTTACGGCAGGCCAGGGGAGACCCAGTACTTC
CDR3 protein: CASSYGRPGETQYF

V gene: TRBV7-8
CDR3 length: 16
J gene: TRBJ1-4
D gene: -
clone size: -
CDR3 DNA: TGTGCCAGCAGCCCCGATCGCTTTGCAACTAATGAAAAACTGTTTTTT
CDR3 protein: CASSPDRFATNEKLFF

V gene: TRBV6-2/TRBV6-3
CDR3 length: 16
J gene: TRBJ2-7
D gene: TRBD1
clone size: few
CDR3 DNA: TGTGCCAGCACCATCGCCGGGACAGGCGCCTCCTACGAGCAGTACTTC
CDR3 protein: CASTIAGTGASYEQYF

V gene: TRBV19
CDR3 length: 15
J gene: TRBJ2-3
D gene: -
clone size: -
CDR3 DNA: TGTGCCAGTACCGGGAACGGGGACATTGGGGATACGCAGTATTTT
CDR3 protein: CASTGNGDIGDTQYF

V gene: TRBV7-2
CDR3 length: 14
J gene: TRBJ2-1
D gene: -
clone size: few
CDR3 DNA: TGTGCCAGCAGCCCCCAGGATACCTACAATGAGCAGTTCTTC
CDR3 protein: CASSPQDTYNEQFF

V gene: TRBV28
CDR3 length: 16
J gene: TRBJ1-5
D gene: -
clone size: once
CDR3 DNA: TGTGCCAGCAGTAGCCTACGCGAGAAACTCAATCAGCCCCAGCATTTT
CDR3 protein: CASSSLREKLNQPQHF

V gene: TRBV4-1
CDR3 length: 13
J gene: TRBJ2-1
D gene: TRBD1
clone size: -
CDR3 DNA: TGCGCCAGCAGCACCCGACAGGGGCGGGGGCAGTTCTTC
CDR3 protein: CASSTRQGRGQFF

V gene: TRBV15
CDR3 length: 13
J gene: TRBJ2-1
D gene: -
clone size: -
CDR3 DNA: TGCCGTGGGGACCCCGAGAGGAGCAATGAGCAGTTCTTC
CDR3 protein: CRGDPERSNEQFF

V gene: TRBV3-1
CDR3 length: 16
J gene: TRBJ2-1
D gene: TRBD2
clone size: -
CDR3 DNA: TGTGCCAGCAGCCAAGATCTTCGGCGGGGGTACAATGAGCAGTTCTTC
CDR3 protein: CASSQDLRRGYNEQFF

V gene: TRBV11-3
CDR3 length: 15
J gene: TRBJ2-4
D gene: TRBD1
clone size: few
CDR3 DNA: TGTGCCAGCAGCCTCGGGACAGGGTTAGGAAACATTCAGTACTTC
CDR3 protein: CASSLGTGLGNIQYF

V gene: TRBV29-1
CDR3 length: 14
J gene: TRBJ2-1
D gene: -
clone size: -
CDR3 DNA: TGCAGCTTCTCGACCGAAGGTGTGATCAATGAGCAGTTCTTC
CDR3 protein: CSFSTEGVINEQFF

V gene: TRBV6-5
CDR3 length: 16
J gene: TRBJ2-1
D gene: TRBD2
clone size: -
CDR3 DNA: TGTGCCGGCAGTTACTCACCTAGCGGGGGGTACAATGAGCAGTTCTTC
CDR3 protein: CAGSYSPSGGYNEQFF

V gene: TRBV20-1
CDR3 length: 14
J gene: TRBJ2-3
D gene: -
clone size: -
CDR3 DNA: TGCAGTGCTAGATTACTAGGGTGGACAGATACGCAGTATTTT
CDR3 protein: CSARLLGWTDTQYF

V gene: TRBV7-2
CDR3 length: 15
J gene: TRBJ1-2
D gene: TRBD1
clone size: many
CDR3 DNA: TGTGCCAGCAGCCCGTGGACAGGGACTAACTATGGCTACACCTTC
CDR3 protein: CASSPWTGTNYGYTF

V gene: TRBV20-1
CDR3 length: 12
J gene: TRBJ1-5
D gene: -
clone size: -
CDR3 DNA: TGCAGGGCTAGAGCCCCGAATCAGCCCCAGCATTTT
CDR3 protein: CRARAPNQPQHF

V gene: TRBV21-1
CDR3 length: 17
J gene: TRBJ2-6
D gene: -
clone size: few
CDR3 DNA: TGTGCCAGCCCCCGAAAGAGCGTTTTAAGTGGGGCCAACGTCCTGACTTTC
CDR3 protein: CASPRKSVLSGANVLTF

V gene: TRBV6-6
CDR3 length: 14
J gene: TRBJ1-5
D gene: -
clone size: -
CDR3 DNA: TGTGCCAGCAGTTACGGAAGGGGTGAATGGCCCCAGCATTTT
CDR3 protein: CASSYGRGEWPQHF

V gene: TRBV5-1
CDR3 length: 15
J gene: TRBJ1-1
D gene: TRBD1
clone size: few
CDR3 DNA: TGCGCCAGCCAATCCTTCAGGGGGGACGGATCGGGAGCTTTCTTT
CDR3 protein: CASQSFRGDGSGAFF

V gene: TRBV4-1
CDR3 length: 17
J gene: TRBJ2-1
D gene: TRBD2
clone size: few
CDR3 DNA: TGCGCCAGCAGCCGACTAGCGGGGGTGAGCTCCTACAATGAGCAGTTCTTC
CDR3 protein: CASSRLAGVSSYNEQFF

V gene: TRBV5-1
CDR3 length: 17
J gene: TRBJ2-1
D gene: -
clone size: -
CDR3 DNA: TGTGCCAGCAGCTTGGGGCCCGTTTCTGGGATTTCGGGGAAGCAGTTCTTC
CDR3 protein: CASSLGPVSGISGKQFF

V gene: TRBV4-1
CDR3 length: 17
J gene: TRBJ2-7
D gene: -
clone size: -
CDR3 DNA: TGCGCCAGCAGCCAAGGAAGGGGTAGGGAATCAACGGGAGAGCAGTACTTC
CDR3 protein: CASSQGRGRESTGEQYF

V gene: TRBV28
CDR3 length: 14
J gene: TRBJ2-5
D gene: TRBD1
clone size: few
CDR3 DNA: TGTGCCAGCAGTTACTGGACAGGGCAAGAGACCCAGTACTTC
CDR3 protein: CASSYWTGQETQYF

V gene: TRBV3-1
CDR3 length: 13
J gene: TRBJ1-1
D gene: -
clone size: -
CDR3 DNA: TGTGCCAGCAGCCAAGTGGGCTCCGCTGAAGCTTTCTTT
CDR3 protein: CASSQVGSAEAFF

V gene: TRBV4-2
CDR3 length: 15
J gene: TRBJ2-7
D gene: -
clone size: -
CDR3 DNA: TGTGCCAGCAGCCAAGGAGATGCCCGCTCCTACGAGCAGTACTTC
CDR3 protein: CASSQGDARSYEQYF

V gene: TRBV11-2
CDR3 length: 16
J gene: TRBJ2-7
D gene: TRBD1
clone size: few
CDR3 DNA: TGTGCCAGCAGCTTAGTTTTTACAGGGGACACCTACGAGCAGTACTTC
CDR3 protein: CASSLVFTGDTYEQYF

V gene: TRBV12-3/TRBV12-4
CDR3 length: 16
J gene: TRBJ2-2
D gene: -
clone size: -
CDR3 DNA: TGTGCCAGCAGCCGGGAGAGAATAGCGAACACCGGGGAGCTGTTTTTT
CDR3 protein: CASSRERIANTGELFF

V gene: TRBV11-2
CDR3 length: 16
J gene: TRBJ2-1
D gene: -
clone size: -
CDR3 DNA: TGTGCCAGCAGCTTAGGACCAAGCGGGCTCTACAATGAGCAGTTCTTC
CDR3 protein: CASSLGPSGLYNEQFF

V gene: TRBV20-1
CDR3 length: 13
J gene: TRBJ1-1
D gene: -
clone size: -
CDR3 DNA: TGCAGTGCTAGAAAGGGGGGGAACACTGAAGCTTTCTTT
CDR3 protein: CSARKGGNTEAFF

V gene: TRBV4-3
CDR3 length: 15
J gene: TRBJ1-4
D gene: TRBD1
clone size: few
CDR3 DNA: TGCGCCAGCAGCCCCCAACAGGGGGCGCGGGGACGACTGTTTTTT
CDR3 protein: CASSPQQGARGRLFF

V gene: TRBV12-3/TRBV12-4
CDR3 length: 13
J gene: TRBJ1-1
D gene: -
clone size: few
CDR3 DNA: TGTGCCAGCAGTTTTTTGTTAGAAACTGAAGCTTTCTTT
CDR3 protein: CASSFLLETEAFF

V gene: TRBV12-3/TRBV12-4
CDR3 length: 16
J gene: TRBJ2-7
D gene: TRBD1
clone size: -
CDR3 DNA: TGTGCCAGCAGTTCTCCCGGGACAGGGAACACCTACGAGCAGTACTTC
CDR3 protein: CASSSPGTGNTYEQYF

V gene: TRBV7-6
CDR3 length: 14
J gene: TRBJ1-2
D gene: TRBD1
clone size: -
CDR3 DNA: TGTGCCAGCAGCTTAGAACAGGGGCCCTATGGCTACACCTTC
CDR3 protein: CASSLEQGPYGYTF

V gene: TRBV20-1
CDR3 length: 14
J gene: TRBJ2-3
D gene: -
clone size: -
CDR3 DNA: TGCAGTGCTAGTCTCTTCGCCCGCCCGGATACGCAGTATTTT
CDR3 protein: CSASLFARPDTQYF

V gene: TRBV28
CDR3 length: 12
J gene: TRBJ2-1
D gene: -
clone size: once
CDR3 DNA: TGTGCCAGCAGTTTAAAGCCCAATGAGCAGTTCTTC
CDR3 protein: CASSLKPNEQFF

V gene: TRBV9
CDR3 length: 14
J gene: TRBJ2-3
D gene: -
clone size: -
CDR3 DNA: TGTGCCAGCAGCGTAGGCCGGGGGACAGATACGCAGTATTTT
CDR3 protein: CASSVGRGTDTQYF

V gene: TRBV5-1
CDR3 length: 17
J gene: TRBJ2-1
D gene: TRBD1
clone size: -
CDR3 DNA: TGCGCCAGCAGCCCCACCGGGACAGGGACGCTTTGGAATGAGCAGTTCTTC
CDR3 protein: CASSPTGTGTLWNEQFF

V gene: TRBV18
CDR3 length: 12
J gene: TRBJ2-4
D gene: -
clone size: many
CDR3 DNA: TGTGCCAGCTCACCGGAGCTAAACATTCAGTACTTC
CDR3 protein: CASSPELNIQYF

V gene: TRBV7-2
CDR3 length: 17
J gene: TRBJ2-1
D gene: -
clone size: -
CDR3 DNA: TGTGCCAGCAGACGAGGACTTGCGGGGGCCGGCTGCAATGAGCAGTTCTTC
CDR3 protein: CASRRGLAGAGCNEQFF

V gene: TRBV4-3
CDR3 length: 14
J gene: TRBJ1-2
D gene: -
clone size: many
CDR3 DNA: TGCGCCAGCAGTCCTAGGGGGGGAGGCTATGGCTACACCTTC
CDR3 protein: CASSPRGGGYGYTF

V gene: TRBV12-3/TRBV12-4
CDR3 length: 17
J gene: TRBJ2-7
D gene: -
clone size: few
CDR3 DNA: TGTGCCGGCAGTTTTATCCTACCAGGGGCTACGCCGTACGAGCAGTACTTC
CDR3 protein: CAGSFILPGATPYEQYF

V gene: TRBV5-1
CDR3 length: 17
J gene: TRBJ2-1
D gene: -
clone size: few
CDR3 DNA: TGCGCCAGCAGCTTTGTGGGATTATGGGGGTCGGGGGATGAGCAGTTCTTC
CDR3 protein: CASSFVGLWGSGDEQFF

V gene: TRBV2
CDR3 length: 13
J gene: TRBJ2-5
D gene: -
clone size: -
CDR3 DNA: TGTGCCAGCATGGGTCTTAGACTGGAGACCCAGTACTTC
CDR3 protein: CASMGLRLETQYF

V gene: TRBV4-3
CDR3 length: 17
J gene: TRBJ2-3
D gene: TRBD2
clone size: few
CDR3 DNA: TGCGCCAGCAGCCAAGGATATAAGCGGGGGGGAGGAGATACGCAGTATTTT
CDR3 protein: CASSQGYKRGGGDTQYF

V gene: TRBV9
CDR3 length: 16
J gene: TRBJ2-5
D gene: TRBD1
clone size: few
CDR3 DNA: TGTGCCAGCAGCGTAAAGGATAGGGACAGAGAAGAGACCCAGTACTTC
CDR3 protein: CASSVKDRDREETQYF

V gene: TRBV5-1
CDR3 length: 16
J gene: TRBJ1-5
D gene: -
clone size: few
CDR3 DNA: TGCGCCAGCAGCTTTAATAGGACGACTAGCAATCAGCCCCAGCATTTT
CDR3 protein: CASSFNRTTSNQPQHF

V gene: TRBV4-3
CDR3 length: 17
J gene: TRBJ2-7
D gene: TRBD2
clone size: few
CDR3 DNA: TGCGCCAGCAGCCAAGATTCCCCTAGCGGGGAGCACTACGAGCAGTACTTC
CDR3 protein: CASSQDSPSGEHYEQYF

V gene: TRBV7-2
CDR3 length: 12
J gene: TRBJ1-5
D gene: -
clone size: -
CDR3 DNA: TGTGCCAGCAGCTTAACGGGGAGGCCCCAGCATTTT
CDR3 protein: CASSLTGRPQHF

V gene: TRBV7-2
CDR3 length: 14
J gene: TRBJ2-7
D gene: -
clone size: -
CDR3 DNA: TGTGCCAGCAGCTTTAGTCGCTCGTCCTACGAGCAGTACTTC
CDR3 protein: CASSFSRSSYEQYF

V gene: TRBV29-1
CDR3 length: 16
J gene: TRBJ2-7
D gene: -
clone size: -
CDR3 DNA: TGCAGCGTCCGGGGTCAATCGGTTGAGAGCTCCTACGAGCAGTACTTC
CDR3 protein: CSVRGQSVESSYEQYF

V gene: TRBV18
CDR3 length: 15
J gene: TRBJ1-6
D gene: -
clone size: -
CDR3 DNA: TGTGCCAGCTCACCACGGGGGGGAGAAAATTCACCCCTCCACTTT
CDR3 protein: CASSPRGGENSPLHF

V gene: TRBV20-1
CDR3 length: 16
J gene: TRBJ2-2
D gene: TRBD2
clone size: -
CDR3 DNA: TGCAGTGCTAGAGATCAACTAGCGGGGTACACCGGGGAGCTGTTTTTT
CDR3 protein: CSARDQLAGYTGELFF